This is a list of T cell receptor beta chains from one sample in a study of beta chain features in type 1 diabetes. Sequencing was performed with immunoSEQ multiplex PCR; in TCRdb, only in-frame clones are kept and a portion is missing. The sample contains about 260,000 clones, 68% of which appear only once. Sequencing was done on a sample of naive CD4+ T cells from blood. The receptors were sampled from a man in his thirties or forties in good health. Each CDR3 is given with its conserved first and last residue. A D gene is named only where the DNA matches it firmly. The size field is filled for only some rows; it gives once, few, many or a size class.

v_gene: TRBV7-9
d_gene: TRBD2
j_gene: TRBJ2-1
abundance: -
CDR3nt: TGTGCCAGCAGCTTAGCTGGCGTTCGATGGGCTAGCGGTTACAATGAGCAGTTCTTC
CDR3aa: CASSLAGVRWASGYNEQFF

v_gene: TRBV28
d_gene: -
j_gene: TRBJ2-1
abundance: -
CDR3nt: TGTGCCAGCAGTTTAAACCCTCCCTCCTACAATGAGCAGTTCTTC
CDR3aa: CASSLNPPSYNEQFF

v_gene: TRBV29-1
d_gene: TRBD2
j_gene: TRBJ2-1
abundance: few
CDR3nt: TGCAGCGCCGGGAGGCAGCGGGATGGGCAGTTCTTC
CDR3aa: CSAGRQRDGQFF

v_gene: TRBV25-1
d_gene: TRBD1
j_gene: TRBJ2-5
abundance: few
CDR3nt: TGTGCCAGCAGTGGAATCAGGGGGCGGGAGACCCAGTACTTC
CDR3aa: CASSGIRGRETQYF

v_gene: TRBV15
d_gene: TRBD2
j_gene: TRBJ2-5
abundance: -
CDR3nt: TGTGCCACCAGCAGAGATCGGCTAGCGGAGGTCGGGGAGACCCAGTACTTC
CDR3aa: CATSRDRLAEVGETQYF

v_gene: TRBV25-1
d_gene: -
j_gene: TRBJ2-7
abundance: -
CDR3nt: TGTGCCAGCAGTGAGAACCCAGGCGGCGAGCAGTACTTC
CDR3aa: CASSENPGGEQYF

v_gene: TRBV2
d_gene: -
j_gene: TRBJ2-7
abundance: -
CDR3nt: TGTGCCAGCAGTCGCCTAAGCTACGAGCAGTACTTC
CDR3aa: CASSRLSYEQYF

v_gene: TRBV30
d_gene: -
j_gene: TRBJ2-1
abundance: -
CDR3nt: TGTGCCTGGAGCTTGGACAGCTACAATGAGCAGTTCTTC
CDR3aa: CAWSLDSYNEQFF

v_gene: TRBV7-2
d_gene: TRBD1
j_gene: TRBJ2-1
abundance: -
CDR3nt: TGTGCCAGCAGCTTACGGACAGGGAACAATGAGCAGTTCTTC
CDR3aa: CASSLRTGNNEQFF

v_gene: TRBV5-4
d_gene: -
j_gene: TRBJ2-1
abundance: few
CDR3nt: TGTGCCAGCAGCCGCCCCAATGAGCAGTTCTTC
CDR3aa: CASSRPNEQFF

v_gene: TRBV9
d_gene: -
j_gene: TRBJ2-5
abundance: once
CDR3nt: TGTGCCAGCAGCGCGACCGGGACACAAGAGACCCAGTACTTC
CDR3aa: CASSATGTQETQYF

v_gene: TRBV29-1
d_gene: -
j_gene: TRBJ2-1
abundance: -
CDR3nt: TGCAGCGTTGAGCGGGTTTACAATGAGCAGTTCTTC
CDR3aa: CSVERVYNEQFF

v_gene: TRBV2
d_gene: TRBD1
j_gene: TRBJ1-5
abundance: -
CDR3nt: TGTGCCAGCAGTCCAGGGACAGGGGGCCATCAGCCCCAGCATTTT
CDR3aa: CASSPGTGGHQPQHF

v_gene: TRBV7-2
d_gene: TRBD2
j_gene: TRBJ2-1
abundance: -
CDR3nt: TGTGCCACCCGGGGGGGGGCCTACAATGAGCAGTTCTTC
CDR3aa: CATRGGAYNEQFF

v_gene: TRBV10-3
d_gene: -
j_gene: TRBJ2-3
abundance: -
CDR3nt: TGTGCCATCAGTGAATCGGGAGCGGTCACAGATACGCAGTATTTT
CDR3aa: CAISESGAVTDTQYF

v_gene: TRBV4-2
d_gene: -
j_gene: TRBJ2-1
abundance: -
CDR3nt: TGTGCCAGCAGCCAAGAGGGTGAAGCCTCCTACAATGAGCAGTTCTTC
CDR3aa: CASSQEGEASYNEQFF

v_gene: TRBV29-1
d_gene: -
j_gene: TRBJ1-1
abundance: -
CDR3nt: TGCAGCTCGGGGAACTCGGCGACTGAAGCTTTCTTT
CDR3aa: CSSGNSATEAFF

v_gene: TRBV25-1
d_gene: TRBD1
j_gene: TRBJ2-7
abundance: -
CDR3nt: TGTGCCAGCAGTGAGTTGGGGACAGGGGGAAATGAGCAGTACTTC
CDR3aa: CASSELGTGGNEQYF

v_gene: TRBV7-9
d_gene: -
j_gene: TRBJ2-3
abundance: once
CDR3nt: TGTGCCAGCAGTGCAGATACGCAGTATTTT
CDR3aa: CASSADTQYF

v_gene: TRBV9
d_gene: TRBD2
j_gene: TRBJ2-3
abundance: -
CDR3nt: TGTGCCAGCAGCGCCGGGACTAGCGTATATACGCAGTATTTT
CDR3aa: CASSAGTSVYTQYF

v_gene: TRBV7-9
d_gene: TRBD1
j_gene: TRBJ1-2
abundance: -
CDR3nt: TGTGCCAGCAGCTCCCCCTGGGACAGTAACAACTATGGCTACACCTTC
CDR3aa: CASSSPWDSNNYGYTF

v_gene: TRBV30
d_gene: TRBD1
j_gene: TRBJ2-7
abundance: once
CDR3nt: TGTGCCTGGACAAGGGACAGGGGCAACGAGCAGTACTTC
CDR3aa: CAWTRDRGNEQYF

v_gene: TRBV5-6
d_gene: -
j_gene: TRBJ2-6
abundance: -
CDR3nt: TGTGCCAGCAGCTCCGGGGCCAACGTCCTGACTTTC
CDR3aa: CASSSGANVLTF

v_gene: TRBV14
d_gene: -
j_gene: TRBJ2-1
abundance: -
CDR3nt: TGTGCCAGCAGCCAAGATACCGGGGCGAGTGAGCAGTTCTTC
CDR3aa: CASSQDTGASEQFF

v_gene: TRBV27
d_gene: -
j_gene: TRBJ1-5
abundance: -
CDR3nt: TGTGCCAGCAGTTTCCGGGACAGCAATCAGCCCCAGCATTTT
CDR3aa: CASSFRDSNQPQHF

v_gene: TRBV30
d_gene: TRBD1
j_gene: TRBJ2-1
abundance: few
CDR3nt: TGTGCCTGGAGTGTACGACAGGGGGCCTACAATGAGCAGTTCTTC
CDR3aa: CAWSVRQGAYNEQFF

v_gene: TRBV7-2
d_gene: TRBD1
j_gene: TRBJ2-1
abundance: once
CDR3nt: TGTGCCAGCAGCTTAGGGGGACAGCCTCGTAATGAGCAGTTCTTC
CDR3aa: CASSLGGQPRNEQFF

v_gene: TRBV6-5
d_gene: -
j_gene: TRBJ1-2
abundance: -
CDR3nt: TGTGCCAGCAGGCCCTATACAGGGAACTATGGCTACACCTTC
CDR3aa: CASRPYTGNYGYTF

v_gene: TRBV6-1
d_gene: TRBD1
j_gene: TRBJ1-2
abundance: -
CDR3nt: TGTGCCAGCAGCCAGGGGGCATTTGGTGGCTACACCTTC
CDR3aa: CASSQGAFGGYTF

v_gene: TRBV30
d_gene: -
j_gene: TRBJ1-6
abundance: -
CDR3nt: TGTGCCTGGAGTGTAAAAACGGCGGTGGGATCACCCCTCCACTTT
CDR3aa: CAWSVKTAVGSPLHF

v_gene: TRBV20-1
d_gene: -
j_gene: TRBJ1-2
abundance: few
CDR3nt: TGCAGTGCTTACGCTGGATCTGGCTACACCTTC
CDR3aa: CSAYAGSGYTF

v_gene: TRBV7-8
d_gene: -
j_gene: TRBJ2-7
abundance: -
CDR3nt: TGTGCCAGCAGCTTAGATGACAGGTTTGCCTACGAGCAGTACTTC
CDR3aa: CASSLDDRFAYEQYF

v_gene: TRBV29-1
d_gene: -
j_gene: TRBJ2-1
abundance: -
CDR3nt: TGCAGCGTTGAAGGGGGGAGTCCCAGCTCCTACAATGAGCAGTTCTTC
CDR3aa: CSVEGGSPSSYNEQFF

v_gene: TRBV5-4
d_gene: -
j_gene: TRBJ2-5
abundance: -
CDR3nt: TGTGCCAGCAGCTTGCGACGCAACCAAGAGACCCAGTACTTC
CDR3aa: CASSLRRNQETQYF

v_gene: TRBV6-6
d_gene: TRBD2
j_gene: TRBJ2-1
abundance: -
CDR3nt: TGTGCCAGCAGCCCTAGCGGGGCCTACAATGAGCAGTTCTTC
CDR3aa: CASSPSGAYNEQFF

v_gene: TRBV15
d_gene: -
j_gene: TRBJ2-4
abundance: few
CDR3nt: TGTGCCACCGGTTCAGGGCTGAACATTCAGTACTTC
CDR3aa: CATGSGLNIQYF